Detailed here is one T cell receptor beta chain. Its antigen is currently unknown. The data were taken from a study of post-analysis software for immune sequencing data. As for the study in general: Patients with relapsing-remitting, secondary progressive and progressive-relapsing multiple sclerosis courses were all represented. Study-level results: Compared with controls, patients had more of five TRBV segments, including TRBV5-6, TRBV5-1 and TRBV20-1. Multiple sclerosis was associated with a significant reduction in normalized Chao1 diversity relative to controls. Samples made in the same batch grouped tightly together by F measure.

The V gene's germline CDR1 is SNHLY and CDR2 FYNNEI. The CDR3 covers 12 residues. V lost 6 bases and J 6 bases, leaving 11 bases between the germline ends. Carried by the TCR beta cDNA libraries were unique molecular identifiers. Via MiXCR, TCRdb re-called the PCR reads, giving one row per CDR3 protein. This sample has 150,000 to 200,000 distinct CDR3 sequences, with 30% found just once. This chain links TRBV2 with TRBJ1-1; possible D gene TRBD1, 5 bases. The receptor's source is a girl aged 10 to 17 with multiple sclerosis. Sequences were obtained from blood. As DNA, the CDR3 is TGTGCCAGCAGGGGGGTCCCCCCTGAAGCTTTCTTT. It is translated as CASRGVPPEAFF.